A selection of T cell receptor beta chains follows, all from one sample in a study of identical twins. TCRdb re-analysed the 5' RACE reads in MiXCR, keeping a single row per CDR3 protein. The sample has 200,000 to 250,000 distinct CDR3 sequences; approximately 7% are singletons. The same sample was also used in a study of yellow fever vaccine responses in identical twins.

Sequencing was performed on memory (CD45RO+) T cells sorted from blood. These receptors were collected from a woman in her late teens or twenties in good health. Both conserved end residues are part of each CDR3.

cdr3_aa: CASSLRADTQYF
j_call: TRBJ2-3
cdr3_length: 12
v_call: TRBV27

cdr3_aa: CAICLYRLAGTNSYEQYF
j_call: TRBJ2-7
cdr3_length: 18
v_call: TRBV12-3/TRBV12-4

cdr3_aa: CASSYSRTGDSYEQYF
j_call: TRBJ2-7
cdr3_length: 16
v_call: TRBV6-5

cdr3_aa: CASRALGASTDTQYF
j_call: TRBJ2-3
cdr3_length: 15
v_call: TRBV5-1

cdr3_aa: CASTKSGGLSNQPQHF
j_call: TRBJ1-5
cdr3_length: 16
v_call: TRBV7-2

cdr3_aa: CARQQGMNTEAFF
j_call: TRBJ1-1
cdr3_length: 13
v_call: TRBV10-2

cdr3_aa: CASSVSSGGATEQFF
j_call: TRBJ2-1
cdr3_length: 15
v_call: TRBV7-6

cdr3_aa: CATSTSAGVGNEQFF
j_call: TRBJ2-1
cdr3_length: 15
v_call: TRBV15

cdr3_aa: CASRFGLAGGTDTQYF
j_call: TRBJ2-3
cdr3_length: 16
v_call: TRBV6-1

cdr3_aa: CASSFSYGYTF
j_call: TRBJ1-2
cdr3_length: 11
v_call: TRBV12-3/TRBV12-4

cdr3_aa: CASNRSNTGELFF
j_call: TRBJ2-2
cdr3_length: 13
v_call: TRBV23-1

cdr3_aa: CASSWTSGSTEQYF
j_call: TRBJ2-7
cdr3_length: 14
v_call: TRBV5-5

cdr3_aa: CSARGLLVTDTQYF
j_call: TRBJ2-3
cdr3_length: 14
v_call: TRBV20-1

cdr3_aa: CAIRVRDRRNTGELFF
j_call: TRBJ2-2
cdr3_length: 16
v_call: TRBV10-3

cdr3_aa: CASSLGLQGPMNTEAFF
j_call: TRBJ1-1
cdr3_length: 17
v_call: TRBV5-1